This T cell receptor (beta chain) was observed in a study of cytomegalovirus exposure and HLA in healthy donors. Details on this clone: As yet, its antigen is unknown.

General study points: CMV serostatus alone was available as immune exposure information. Across donors, sequencing depth was assumed by presence/absence analyses to be roughly uniform.

60 Vbeta and 13 Jbeta primers were used in PCR. Sequencing used immunoSEQ multiplex PCR; TCRdb keeps in-frame clones, though not all of them. The sample includes 160,000 or so clones, 70% of them seen just once. This CDR3 has 16 residues. Germline values: CDR1 KGHSH, CDR2 LQKENI. The V gene lost 3 bases and the J gene lost 0 bases, with 12 bases spanning the gap. This chain joins TRBV18 and TRBJ1-5, with TRBD1 as a possible D gene (5 bases). This clonotype was obtained from a young man in good health and CMV-seropositive. The sequenced material came from PBMCs. The CDR3 here is CASSPPGFDSNQPQHF. DNA of the CDR3: TGTGCCAGCTCACCGCCAGGGTTCGATAGCAATCAGCCCCAGCATTTT.